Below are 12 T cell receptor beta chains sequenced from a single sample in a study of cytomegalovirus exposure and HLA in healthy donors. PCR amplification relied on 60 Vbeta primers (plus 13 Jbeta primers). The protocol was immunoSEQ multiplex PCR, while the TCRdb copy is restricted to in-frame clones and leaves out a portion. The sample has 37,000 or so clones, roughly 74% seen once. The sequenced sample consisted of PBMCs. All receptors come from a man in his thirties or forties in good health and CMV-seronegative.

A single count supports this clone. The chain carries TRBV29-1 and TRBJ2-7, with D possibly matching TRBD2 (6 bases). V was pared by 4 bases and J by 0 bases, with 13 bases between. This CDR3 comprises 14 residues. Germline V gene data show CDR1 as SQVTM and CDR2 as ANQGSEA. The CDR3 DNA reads TGCAGCGTTGCCCGGGACTCGAGCTCCTACGAGCAGTACTTC. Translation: CSVARDSSSYEQYF.

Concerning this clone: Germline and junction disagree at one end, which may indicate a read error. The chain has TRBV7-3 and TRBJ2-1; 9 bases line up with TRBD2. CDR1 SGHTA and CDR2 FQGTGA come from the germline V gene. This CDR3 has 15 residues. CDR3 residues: CSSSFTSGLYNEQFF. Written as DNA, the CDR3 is TGTTCCAGCAGCTTTACTAGCGGGCTCTACAATGAGCAGTTCTTC. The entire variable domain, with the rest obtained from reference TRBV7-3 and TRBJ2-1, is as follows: GAGVSQTPSNKVTEKGKYVELRCDPISGHTALYWYRQSLGQGPEFLIYFQGTGAADDSGLPNDRFFAVRPEGSVSTLKIQRTERGDSAVYLCSSSFTSGLYNEQFFGPGTRLTVL.

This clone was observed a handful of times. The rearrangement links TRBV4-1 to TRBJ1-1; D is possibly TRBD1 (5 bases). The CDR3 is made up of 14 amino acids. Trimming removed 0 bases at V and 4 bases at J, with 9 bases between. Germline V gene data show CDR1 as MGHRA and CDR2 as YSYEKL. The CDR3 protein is CASSQEARVTEAFF. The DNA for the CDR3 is TGCGCCAGCAGCCAAGAAGCCAGGGTCACTGAAGCTTTCTTT.

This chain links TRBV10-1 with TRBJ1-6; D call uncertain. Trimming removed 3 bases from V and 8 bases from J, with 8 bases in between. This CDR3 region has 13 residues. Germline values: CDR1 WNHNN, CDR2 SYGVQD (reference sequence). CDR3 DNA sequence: TGCGCCAGCAGTGAATACAGAGATTCACCCCTCCACTTT. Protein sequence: CASSEYRDSPLHF.

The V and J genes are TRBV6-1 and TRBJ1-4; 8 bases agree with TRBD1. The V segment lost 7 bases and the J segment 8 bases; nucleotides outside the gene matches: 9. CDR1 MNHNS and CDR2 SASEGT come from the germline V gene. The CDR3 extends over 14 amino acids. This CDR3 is CASTPQGAGEKLFF. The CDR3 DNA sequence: TGTGCCAGCACTCCCCAGGGGGCGGGGGAAAAACTGTTTTTT.

This CDR3 is CASSVSSGRGDTQYF. In nucleotides, the CDR3 is TGTGCCAGCAGCGTGTCATCGGGGAGGGGCGATACGCAGTATTTT. This chain links TRBV9 with TRBJ2-3; 7 bases align to TRBD2. The CDR3 runs to 15 residues. V was clipped by 2 bases and J by 6 bases; unmatched bases: 9. Per the germline V gene, CDR1 is SGDLS and CDR2 is YYNGEE.

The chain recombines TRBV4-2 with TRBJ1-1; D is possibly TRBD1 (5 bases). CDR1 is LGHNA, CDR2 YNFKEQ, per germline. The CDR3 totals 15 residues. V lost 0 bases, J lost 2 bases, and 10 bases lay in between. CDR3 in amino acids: CASSQDSGTNTEAFF. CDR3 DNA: TGTGCCAGCAGCCAAGATTCCGGGACTAACACTGAAGCTTTCTTT.

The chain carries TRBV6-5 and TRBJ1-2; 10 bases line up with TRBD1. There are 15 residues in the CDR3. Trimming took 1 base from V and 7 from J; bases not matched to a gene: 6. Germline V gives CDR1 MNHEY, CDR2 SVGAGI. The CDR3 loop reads CASSYFGTGDPGYTF. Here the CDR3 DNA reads TGTGCCAGCAGTTACTTTGGGACAGGGGATCCTGGCTACACCTTC.

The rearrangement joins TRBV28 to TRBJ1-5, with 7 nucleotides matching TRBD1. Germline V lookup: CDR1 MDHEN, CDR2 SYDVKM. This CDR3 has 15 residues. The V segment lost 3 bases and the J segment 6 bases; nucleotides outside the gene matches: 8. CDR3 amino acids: CASSFSAGGTQPQHF. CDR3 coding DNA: TGTGCCAGCAGTTTTTCGGCAGGGGGAACTCAGCCCCAGCATTTT.

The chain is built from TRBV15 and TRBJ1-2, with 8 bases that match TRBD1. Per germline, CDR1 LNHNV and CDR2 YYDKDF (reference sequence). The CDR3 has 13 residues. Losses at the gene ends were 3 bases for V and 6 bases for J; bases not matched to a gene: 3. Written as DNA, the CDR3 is TGTGCCACCAGCAGGACAGGGGATCATGGCTACACCTTC. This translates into CATSRTGDHGYTF.

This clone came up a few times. As DNA, the CDR3 is TGTGCCAGCAGCCTAACACAGGGGAACACTGAAGCTTTCTTT. Protein product: CASSLTQGNTEAFF. The chain links TRBV7-9 to TRBJ1-1; a weak D match, TRBD1 (6 bases). CDR3 length: 14 residues. CDR1 and CDR2 (germline): SEHNR, FQNEAQ (reference sequence). Trimming took off 5 bases at V and 1 base at J, with 11 bases between the two ends.

The CDR3 nucleotides read TGCGCCAGCAGCACGGGACAGGGGGCAGTAGGCTACACCTTC. Translation gives CASSTGQGAVGYTF. The J gene is TRBJ1-2, the V gene TRBV5-1; TRBD1 matches 12 bases. J was trimmed by 8 bases and V by 4 bases; bases with no gene match: 6. The CDR3 length is 14 residues. The germline V gene encodes CDR1 SGHRS and CDR2 YFSETQ.